Listed below are T cell receptor beta chains from one sample, sequenced in a study of T cells in Graves' hyperthyroidism and ophthalmopathy. TCRdb fed the multiplex PCR reads into MiXCR, producing one record per CDR3 protein. The sample includes 450,000 to 550,000 distinct CDR3 sequences, less than 25% seen only once; the top ten take over 9%. Material: blood. The receptors originated from a woman aged 30 to 39 with Graves' ophthalmopathy. The CDR3 runs from the conserved cysteine through the conserved F or W. D genes are given only for firm matches. Size tells how often a clone was seen (once, few, many) or the class of an expanded clone, and some rows leave it out.

j_call | d_call | v_call | clone_size | cdr3_nt | cdr3_aa
TRBJ2-5 | - | TRBV30 | many | TGTGCCTGGAGTGTACAACTAGACCAAGAGACCCAGTACTTC | CAWSVQLDQETQYF
TRBJ2-5 | TRBD2 | TRBV7-9 | - | TGTGCCAGCATCTTAATCCCTAGCGGGGGACAAGAGACCCAGTACTTC | CASILIPSGGQETQYF
TRBJ1-1 | TRBD1 | TRBV20-1 | few | TGCAGTGCTAGAGATAGGCGGACAGGGACCCCTCCAGCTTTCTTT | CSARDRRTGTPPAFF
TRBJ1-2 | - | TRBV2 | few | TGTGCCGGAACCCAGGGTGGTGGCTACACCTTC | CAGTQGGGYTF
TRBJ2-7 | - | TRBV6-2/TRBV6-3 | many | TGTGCCAGCAGTTACGAAGCTGGTTCCTACTTC | CASSYEAGSYF
TRBJ2-2 | - | TRBV11-1 | many | TGTGCCAGCAGCTATACAGGGCCGGAGAACACCGGGGAGCTGTTTTTT | CASSYTGPENTGELFF
TRBJ2-5 | TRBD2 | TRBV30 | - | TGTGCCTGGAGGCAAACTAGCGGGGAGACCAAGTACTTC | CAWRQTSGETKYF
TRBJ2-2 | - | TRBV6-2/TRBV6-3 | many | TGTGCCAGCAGTTACTCGAGAAGAGATGCTAGCGTCACCGGGGAGCTGTTTTTT | CASSYSRRDASVTGELFF
TRBJ2-5 | TRBD2 | TRBV11-2 | many | TGTGCCAGCAGCTTAAGTCTAGCGGGAGGGGGTCGAGAGACCCAGTACTTC | CASSLSLAGGGRETQYF
TRBJ1-5 | - | TRBV7-9 | many | TGTGCCAGCAGCCGCGACAGTTTTCCCCAGCATTTT | CASSRDSFPQHF
TRBJ1-2 | - | TRBV7-2 | many | TGTGCCAGCGTCGGTGATGGCTACACCTTC | CASVGDGYTF
TRBJ1-5 | - | TRBV12-3/TRBV12-4 | - | TGTGCCAGCAGCGCGGTTCCCAATCAGCCCCAGCATTTT | CASSAVPNQPQHF
TRBJ2-2 | - | TRBV14 | - | TGTGCCAGCAGCCAAGCTGCGTCGGGGGCCAACACCGGGGAGCTGTTTTTT | CASSQAASGANTGELFF
TRBJ2-2 | TRBD2 | TRBV20-1 | few | TGCAGTGCTAGAGCCTCCCTAGCGGGGGGCAACACCGGGGAGCTGTGCTTT | CSARASLAGGNTGELCF
TRBJ1-2 | - | TRBV4-1 | - | TGCGCCAGCAGCCAGGCCGCATCGATTTCTAACTATGGCTACACCTTC | CASSQAASISNYGYTF
TRBJ1-5 | TRBD1 | TRBV5-1 | - | TGCGCCAGCAGCTTGGAGGGGGCTTGGAATCAGCCCCAGCATTTT | CASSLEGAWNQPQHF
TRBJ2-7 | TRBD1 | TRBV2 | - | TGTGCCAGCAGTGAAGAAGACAGGGGCGAGCAGTACTTC | CASSEEDRGEQYF